The 9 T cell receptor beta chains presented below share a single source sample, sequenced in a study of beta chain features in type 1 diabetes. Isolated RNA was reverse transcribed in full, so expressed TCRB transcripts were sequenced. Clones were sequenced by immunoSEQ multiplex PCR, and TCRdb holds only the in-frame ones, with some missing. This table holds approximately 380,000 clones, approximately 15% found once. Material for sequencing was naive CD4+ T cells from blood. Receptor source: a woman in her late teens or twenties in good health.

The gene calls are TRBV27 and TRBJ1-5, with TRBD1 matching over 7 bases. Germline CDR1 MNHEY, CDR2 SMNVEV (reference sequence). V trimming: 4 bases; J trimming: 2 bases; junction bases outside the gene matches: 8. The CDR3 loop spans 16 amino acids. The CDR3 reads CASSSMTGSGNQPQHF. The CDR3 bases are TGTGCCAGCAGTTCAATGACAGGGTCTGGCAATCAGCCCCAGCATTTT.

This clone was counted between two and nine times. The chain joins TRBV5-1 to TRBJ1-1; TRBD1 matches at 11 bases. V shed 4 bases, J shed 4 bases, and the junction held 3 bases outside the gene matches. Germline V gives CDR1 SGHRS, CDR2 YFSETQ. The CDR3 spans 14 residues. The CDR3 DNA reads TGCGCCAGCAGCCGCGGGACAGGGGGCACTGAAGCTTTCTTT. It yields the protein CASSRGTGGTEAFF.

V is TRBV7-9 and J is TRBJ2-6; 10 bases agree with TRBD2. Germline trimming cut 4 bases from V and 0 bases from J; bases unmatched to any gene: 3. CDR3 length: 17 amino acids. Germline V gene sequence: CDR1 SEHNR, CDR2 FQNEAQ (reference sequence). This chain's CDR3 is CASSWTSGYSGANVLTF. The DNA for the CDR3 is TGTGCCAGCAGCTGGACTAGCGGCTACTCTGGGGCCAACGTCCTGACTTTC.

The genes are TRBV29-1 and TRBJ2-1; 10 bases are a match to TRBD2. The CDR3 totals 14 residues. V was clipped by 6 bases and J by 7 bases; unmatched bases: 9. Per germline, CDR1 SQVTM and CDR2 ANQGSEA. The CDR3 DNA follows: TGCAGCGTCGTTCGATGGACTAGCGGAAATGAGCAGTTCTTC. Translation gives CSVVRWTSGNEQFF.

The chain uses TRBV9 and TRBJ1-2; D is uncertain. Between the trimmed V and J ends, which lost 3 bases and 0 bases, there was a span of 18 bases. Germline CDR1 SGDLS, CDR2 YYNGEE. This CDR3 has 17 amino acids. This CDR3 is CASSEKPGAGSNYGYTF. The CDR3, as DNA: TGTGCCAGCAGCGAGAAGCCCGGAGCGGGATCTAACTATGGCTACACCTTC.

The CDR3 nucleotides read TGTGCCAGCTCACCATTAGGACAAGACTCCTACGAGCAGTACTTC. Translating it yields CASSPLGQDSYEQYF. V and J are TRBV18 and TRBJ2-7, with D tentatively TRBD1 (5 bases). CDR1 KGHSH and CDR2 LQKENI come from the germline V gene. The CDR3 contains 15 residues. Trimming cost V 2 bases and J 0 bases, with 11 bases left between them.

This chain uses TRBV30 with TRBJ2-1; TRBD1 matches at 10 bases. CDR3 length equals 13 residues. Germline CDR1 is GTSNPN and CDR2 is SVGIG (reference sequence). J lost 7 bases, V lost 1 base, and 1 base had no gene match. The CDR3 nucleotides are TGTGCCTGGAGTGGGACAGGGGGGAATGAGCAGTTCTTC. This sequence encodes CAWSGTGGNEQFF.

This sequence joins TRBV7-2 and TRBJ2-3, with D unclear. V lost 11 bases and J 2 bases, leaving 8 bases between the germline ends. The CDR3 sequence is 11 residues long. Germline loops: CDR1 SGHTA, CDR2 FQGNSA. CDR3 sequence reads: CAGVDTDTQYF. The CDR3 DNA is TGTGCCGGAGTCGACACAGATACGCAGTATTTT.

This clone was recorded a few times. The gene calls are TRBV9 and TRBJ1-4; 8 nucleotides match TRBD1. CDR3 length: 15 amino acids. The V gene end was trimmed by 4 bases and the J gene end by 5 bases; junction bases not matched to a gene: 7. Germline V gene lookup returns CDR1 SGDLS and CDR2 YYNGEE. The CDR3 coding sequence is TGTGCCAGCAGCCCGTGGACAGGGATAAATGAAAAACTGTTTTTT. This translates into CASSPWTGINEKLFF.